This T cell receptor (beta chain) was identified in a study of cytomegalovirus exposure and HLA in healthy donors. The CDR3 consists of 14 residues. Trimming shortened V by 9 bases and J by 1 base, and 16 bases separated the two germline ends. CDR1 SGHKS and CDR2 YYEKEE come from the germline V gene (reference sequence). This PCR relied on a set of 60 Vbeta primers and 13 Jbeta primers. Clones were sequenced by immunoSEQ multiplex PCR, and TCRdb holds only the in-frame ones, with some missing. Counted here are approximately 40,000 clones, 70% to 90% occurring once; the ten biggest clones make up approximately 10%.

The source is a woman aged 40 to 50 in good health and CMV-seropositive. This chain joins TRBV5-5 and TRBJ1-1; no reliable D call. Specimen: PBMCs. In DNA, the CDR3 is TGTGCCACGGGCGGGGATATAGAGAACACTGAAGCTTTCTTT. As protein: CATGGDIENTEAFF.